This passage covers 25 T cell receptor beta chains from one sample sequenced in a study of T cell responses to AZD1222 COVID-19 vaccine. Only in-frame clones appear in the TCRdb table, and some are missing; sequencing was by immunoSEQ multiplex PCR. The sample has approximately 100,000 clones; approximately 87% are singletons. The sequencing here drew on peripheral blood, taken 28 days after the second AZD1222 dose. Receptors originate from an adult who received the AZD1222 COVID-19 vaccine.

The chain uses TRBV7-2 and TRBJ1-5; D perhaps matches TRBD1 (6 bases). In germline, CDR1 is SGHTA, CDR2 FQGNSA. The CDR3 totals 16 residues. Trimming stripped 5 bases from V and 0 bases from J, with 14 bases between. Here the CDR3 reads CASSKRGADSNQPQHF. The DNA of the CDR3 is TGTGCCAGCAGCAAAAGGGGGGCTGATAGCAATCAGCCCCAGCATTTT.

The gene calls are TRBV2 and TRBJ2-1; D is possibly TRBD1 or TRBD2 (6 bases each). V lost 7 bases and J 0 bases, leaving 13 bases between the germline ends. The length of the CDR3 is 15 residues. Germline assignment: CDR1 SNHLY and CDR2 FYNNEI. The CDR3 sequence is CASITEGGSYNEQFF. The CDR3 nucleotides are TGTGCCAGCATTACGGAGGGGGGCTCCTACAATGAGCAGTTCTTC. The variable domain in full, completed from reference TRBV2 and TRBJ2-1, reads EPEVTQTPSHQVTQMGQEVILRCVPISNHLYFYWYRQILGQKVEFLVSFYNNEISEKSEIFDDQFSVERPDGSNFTLKIRSTKLEDSAMYFCASITEGGSYNEQFFGPGTRLTVL.

The rearrangement joins TRBV4-2 to TRBJ1-1; D is perhaps TRBD1 (6 bases). CDR3 length: 15 residues. Germline CDR1 is LGHNA and CDR2 is YNFKEQ. The V end was cut by 0 bases, the J end by 6 bases, with 14 bases between. Written as DNA, the CDR3 is TGTGCCAGCAGCCAAGAGGGGGGCCGTAACCCTGAAGCTTTCTTT. It translates to CASSQEGGRNPEAFF.

The chain joins TRBV25-1 to TRBJ1-4; 8 nucleotides line up with TRBD1. V trimming: 4 bases; J trimming: 7 bases; junction bases outside the gene matches: 8. The CDR3 sequence is 15 residues long. Germline loops: CDR1 MGHDK, CDR2 SYGVNS. CDR3 amino acids: CASSADRVLGEKLFF. The CDR3 nucleotides are TGTGCCAGCAGTGCGGACAGGGTATTAGGTGAAAAACTGTTTTTT.

This clone was seen more than once but under ten times. The CDR3: CASSSVNKTVGELFF. CDR3 sequence (DNA): TGTGCCAGCAGCTCAGTTAATAAGACGGTCGGGGAGCTGTTTTTT. The chain employs TRBV6-2 or TRBV6-3 and TRBJ2-2; D gene unclear. The CDR3 contains 15 residues. Germline CDR1 MNHEY, CDR2 SVGEGT. Trimming cost V 6 bases and J 7 bases, with 18 bases left between them.

The V call is TRBV14, the J call TRBJ2-7; tentative D call: TRBD1 (6 bases). The CDR3 length is 16 residues. Germline CDR1 and CDR2: SGHDN and FVKESK. V was trimmed by 0 bases and J by 1 base, leaving 13 bases between them. CDR3 loop: CASSQDWQGLSYEQYF. Written as DNA, the CDR3 is TGTGCCAGCAGCCAAGACTGGCAGGGGCTATCCTACGAGCAGTACTTC.

This rearrangement joins TRBV4-1 to TRBJ1-2, with D perhaps matching TRBD1 (5 bases). V was pared by 4 bases and J by 2 bases, with 26 bases between. The CDR3 runs 19 residues. Germline loops: CDR1 MGHRA, CDR2 YSYEKL. This CDR3 reads CASSPVLTSGLGANYGYTF. For the CDR3, the DNA is TGCGCCAGCAGCCCCGTTCTGACTTCCGGACTCGGGGCCAACTATGGCTACACCTTC.

The table lists this clone with a few counts. DNA of the CDR3: TGTGCCAGCAGTCCTGAAGGGGGAATTGGGAGCTCCTACAATGAGCAGTTCTTC. This gives the protein CASSPEGGIGSSYNEQFF. The chain couples TRBV4-2 to TRBJ2-1; TRBD1 might be the D (6 bases). Trimming cost V 6 bases and J 0 bases, with 21 bases left between them. Germline CDR1 and CDR2: LGHNA and YNFKEQ. The CDR3 length is 18 residues.

The chain links TRBV5-4 to TRBJ2-2; TRBD1 aligns across 7 bases. The CDR3 runs to 15 residues. Germline CDR1 and CDR2: SGHNT and YYREEE (reference sequence). Unmatched junction bases numbered 6, after V lost 4 bases and J lost 3 bases. This CDR3 reads CASSPRQGDTGELFF. The CDR3, as DNA: TGTGCCAGCAGCCCAAGACAGGGCGACACCGGGGAGCTGTTTTTT.

The genes are TRBV3-1 (or the pseudogene TRBV3-2) and TRBJ1-1; no firm D call. Trimming stripped 4 bases from V and 0 bases from J, with 9 bases between. The CDR3 has 14 residues. Germline V gives CDR1 LGHDT, CDR2 YNNKEL (reference sequence). DNA of the CDR3: TGTGCCAGCAGCCCCGGGATTCTGAACACTGAAGCTTTCTTT. As protein: CASSPGILNTEAFF.

DNA for the CDR3: TGTGCCAGCAGTTATCGACAGGGCCATGGCTACACCTTC. Amino acids: CASSYRQGHGYTF. The J gene is TRBJ1-2, the V gene TRBV6-2 or TRBV6-3; 7 bases align to TRBD1. CDR3 length: 13 amino acids. Germline CDR1 and CDR2: MNHEY and SVGEGT. V was clipped by 3 bases and J by 6 bases; unmatched bases: 4.

The chain recombines TRBV5-1 with TRBJ2-5; D remains ambiguous. This CDR3 spans 13 amino acids. Looked up from germline, CDR1 is SGHRS and CDR2 is YFSETQ. Deletions cut 3 bases from V and 0 bases from J, with 6 bases between. CDR3 sequence reads: CASSSGYQETQYF. Here the CDR3 DNA reads TGCGCCAGCAGCTCGGGTTACCAAGAGACCCAGTACTTC.

The chain couples TRBV19 to TRBJ1-2, with TRBD1 matching over 9 bases. Germline-derived CDR1 and CDR2 are LNHDA and SQIVND (reference sequence). Trimming at V came to 2 bases and at J to 7 bases, leaving 11 bases not matched to a gene. CDR3 length: 16 amino acids. The CDR3 reads CASSILEGQGSRGYTF. The DNA for the CDR3 is TGTGCCAGTAGTATACTGGAGGGACAGGGATCTCGTGGCTACACCTTC.

With regard to this clone: At one end the junction does not follow the germline gene, possibly because of a read error. V usage is TRBV10-3 and J usage is TRBJ2-1; D assignment may be TRBD1 or TRBD2 (5 bases each). The CDR3 is 16 amino acids. Germline CDR1 ENHRY, CDR2 SYGVKD. CDR3 sequence reads: CAISESPGPSHNEQFF. CDR3 nucleotide sequence: TGTGCCATCAGTGAGTCGCCGGGACCCTCCCACAATGAGCAGTTCTTC.

The chain carries TRBV29-1 and TRBJ1-2, with D perhaps TRBD1 (5 bases). The germline V and J ends were trimmed by 0 bases and 8 bases, with 10 bases remaining between them. CDR1 and CDR2 (germline): SQVTM, ANQGSEA. The CDR3 contains 12 residues. CDR3 bases: TGCAGCGTTGAAGATCTAGGGGTAGGCTACACCTTC. It specifies CSVEDLGVGYTF. Using reference TRBV29-1 and TRBJ1-2 for the parts outside the CDR3, the full variable domain is SAVISQKPSRDICQRGTSLTIQCQVDSQVTMMFWYRQQPGQSLTLIATANQGSEATYESGFVIDKFPISRPNLTFSTLTVSNMSPEDSSIYLCSVEDLGVGYTFGSGTRLTVV.

This sequence joins TRBV7-6 and TRBJ2-3; 10 nucleotides line up with TRBD2. The CDR3 sequence is 15 residues long. The germline V gene has CDR1 SGHVS and CDR2 FNYEAQ. V lost 2 bases and J lost 2; bases outside the gene matches: 1. The CDR3 region has the DNA TGTGCCAGCAGCTTACTAGCGGGAGACACAGATACGCAGTATTTT. It translates to CASSLLAGDTDTQYF.

The gene calls are TRBV9 and TRBJ2-2; D is uncertain. V gave up 3 bases and J gave up 6 bases, with 9 bases separating them. Germline-derived CDR1 and CDR2 are SGDLS and YYNGEE. This CDR3 has 13 amino acids. CDR3 protein: CASSELESGELFF. CDR3 nucleotides: TGTGCCAGCAGCGAACTTGAGTCCGGGGAGCTGTTTTTT.

This chain uses TRBV12-5 with TRBJ1-2; D is perhaps TRBD1 (5 bases). Trimming took 1 base from V and 5 from J, leaving 17 bases between them. Germline V gives CDR1 LGHNT, CDR2 FRNRAP. CDR3 length: 16 amino acids. CDR3 coding DNA: TGTGCTAGTGGTTTGGCCCTTGCCGGGACGGCATATGGCTACACCTTC. Amino acid sequence: CASGLALAGTAYGYTF. The full variable domain, with the rest looked up from reference TRBV12-5 and TRBJ1-2, is DARVTQTPRHKVTEMGQEVTMRCQPILGHNTVFWYRQTMMQGLELLAYFRNRAPLDDSGMPKDRFSAEMPDATLATLKIQPSEPRDSAVYFCASGLALAGTAYGYTFGSGTRLTVV.

The chain uses TRBV6-4 and TRBJ1-2; 8 nucleotides match TRBD1. The CDR3 is 14 residues long. V lost 5 bases to trimming and J lost 7 bases; unmatched junction nucleotides: 9. CDR1 is MRHNA and CDR2 is SNTAGT in the germline V gene. The CDR3 sequence is CASSPSGGASGYTF. The CDR3 DNA reads as TGTGCCAGCAGTCCGTCAGGGGGCGCGTCTGGCTACACCTTC.

The chain links TRBV18 to TRBJ2-1; 12 bases are shared with TRBD2. V lost 3 bases, J lost 6 bases, and 0 bases stayed unmatched. The CDR3 runs 14 residues. CDR1 is KGHSH, CDR2 LQKENI, per germline. CDR3 in DNA: TGTGCCAGCTCACCGACTAGCGGGAGCAATGAGCAGTTCTTC. Encoded protein: CASSPTSGSNEQFF.

The rearrangement uses TRBV15 and TRBJ2-1; D may be TRBD1 or TRBD2 (6 bases each). Trimming left V 4 bases short and J 7 bases short, with 11 bases between. The CDR3 covers 13 residues. The germline V gene has CDR1 LNHNV and CDR2 YYDKDF (reference sequence). CDR3 in DNA: TGTGCCACCAGCAAAAGGGGGGAGAATGAGCAGTTCTTC. Amino acids: CATSKRGENEQFF.

The genes are TRBV18 and TRBJ2-2; D is unresolved. The V gene's germline CDR1 is KGHSH and CDR2 LQKENI. The CDR3 is 16 amino acids. Trimming took 2 bases from V and 3 from J, leaving 13 bases between them. CDR3 loop: CASSPGQVPDTGELFF. CDR3 nucleotide sequence: TGTGCCAGCTCACCAGGTCAGGTTCCGGACACCGGGGAGCTGTTTTTT.

The chain is built from TRBV7-9 and TRBJ1-4; D is ambiguous. The germline V gene encodes CDR1 SEHNR and CDR2 FQNEAQ (reference sequence). Trimming took off 5 bases at V and 5 bases at J, with 12 bases between the two ends. This CDR3 has 14 amino acids. The CDR3 DNA is TGTGCCAGCAGCCCAGGACGGAAAAATGAAAAACTGTTTTTT. It yields the protein CASSPGRKNEKLFF. The full variable domain, completed using reference TRBV7-9 and TRBJ1-4, is DTGVSQNPRHKITKRGQNVTFRCDPISEHNRLYWYRQTLGQGPEFLTYFQNEAQLEKSRLLSDRFSAERPKGSFSTLEIQRTEQGDSAMYLCASSPGRKNEKLFFGSGTQLSVL.

The chain uses TRBV11-1 and TRBJ2-7; 7 positions match TRBD1. J lost 3 bases, V lost 6 bases, and 14 bases had no gene match. The CDR3 has 16 residues. The V gene's germline CDR1 is SGHAT and CDR2 FQDESV (reference sequence). Here the CDR3 reads CASSLDRFSSLYEQYF. The CDR3 DNA follows: TGTGCCAGCAGTTTGGACAGGTTCTCCTCCCTCTACGAGCAGTACTTC. Looking up the rest from reference TRBV11-1 and TRBJ2-7 gives the full variable domain: EAEVAQSPRYKITEKSQAVAFWCDPISGHATLYWYRQILGQGPELLVQFQDESVVDDSQLPKDRFSAERLKGVDSTLKIQPAELGDSAMYLCASSLDRFSSLYEQYFGPGTRLTVT.

The chain employs TRBV5-5 and TRBJ1-2; D unclear. Per germline, CDR1 SGHKS and CDR2 YYEKEE (reference sequence). The CDR3 runs to 15 residues. Trimming stripped 2 bases from V and 5 bases from J, with 16 bases between. CDR3 protein: CASSFGKPELYGYTF. CDR3 nucleotides: TGTGCCAGCAGCTTTGGGAAGCCGGAGCTATATGGCTACACCTTC.